Given below is one T cell receptor (beta chain) in context. Its antigen is unknown. This entry belongs to a study of CD4 T cells in relation to SARS-CoV-2 and coronaviruses. Some clones are missing from TCRdb's copy, which holds only in-frame ones; the method was immunoSEQ multiplex PCR. The top ten hold 2.5% to 3% of the sample, which has 36,000 or so clones, around four fifths seen once. Looked up from germline, CDR1 is MGHDK and CDR2 is SYGVNS. Trimming removed 4 bases from V and 5 bases from J; junction bases left unmatched: 10. The CDR3 is 15 amino acids. The specimen was memory CD4+ T cells from PBMCs, cultured in vitro. This TCR was recovered from an adult with COVID-19. This rearrangement joins TRBV25-1 to TRBJ2-7, with 8 nucleotides matching TRBD2. The DNA of the CDR3 is TGTGCCAGCAGTGCCCCCGGGAGGGCCTTCGACGAGCAGTACTTC. Its translation: CASSAPGRAFDEQYF.